This passage covers 24 T cell receptor beta chains from one sample sequenced in a study of blood T cell repertoires in COVID-19. The protocol was immunoSEQ multiplex PCR, while the TCRdb copy is restricted to in-frame clones and leaves out a portion. The top ten clones hold roughly 4.3% of a sample with 75,000 to 100,000 clones, about 90% of them seen once. Material for sequencing was peripheral blood. Every receptor here comes from a man aged 65-85 years with acute or convalescent COVID-19.

V is TRBV6-5 and J is TRBJ1-2, with 11 bases lining up with TRBD1. CDR3 length: 15 amino acids. J lost 6 bases, V lost 2 bases, and 5 bases had no gene match. The germline V gene has CDR1 MNHEY and CDR2 SVGAGI. CDR3: CASSYEGTGGDGYTF. Here the CDR3 DNA reads TGTGCCAGCAGTTACGAAGGGACAGGGGGAGATGGCTACACCTTC.

This clone occurred a few times. The rearrangement uses TRBV30 and TRBJ2-7; 9 nucleotides align to TRBD1. The ends lost 5 bases at V and 3 bases at J; junction bases unmatched: 5. This CDR3 spans 13 amino acids. Per the germline V gene, CDR1 is GTSNPN and CDR2 is SVGIG (reference sequence). The CDR3 loop is CAWAGTGFYEQYF. The CDR3 DNA reads as TGTGCCTGGGCCGGGACAGGGTTCTACGAGCAGTACTTC.

The chain has TRBV6-5 and TRBJ2-2; 8 nucleotides align to TRBD2. Germline CDR1 and CDR2: MNHEY and SVGAGI. The CDR3 extends over 16 amino acids. Losses at the gene ends were 3 bases for V and 8 bases for J; bases not matched to a gene: 11. CDR3 nucleotides: TGTGCCAGCAGTTATGCCGGGGGGGTCGCCGTTGGGGAGCTGTTTTTT. Residues: CASSYAGGVAVGELFF.

The chain has TRBV2 and TRBJ2-5; D gene unclear. This CDR3 contains 13 residues. Trimming pared 4 bases from V and 0 bases from J, leaving 6 bases between. Germline CDR1 SNHLY, CDR2 FYNNEI. In DNA form, the CDR3 reads TGTGCCAGCAGTGTGGCAGACCAAGAGACCCAGTACTTC. This gives the protein CASSVADQETQYF.

This clone has only a few counts. The V gene is TRBV7-9, the J gene TRBJ1-3; 8 positions match TRBD1. The trim removed 5 bases at V and 2 bases at J, leaving 8 bases unmatched. The germline V gene has CDR1 SEHNR and CDR2 FQNEAQ (reference sequence). This CDR3 is built from 16 residues. The CDR3 spells CASSTPGGTAGNTIYF. The CDR3 DNA reads TGTGCCAGCAGCACCCCAGGGGGCACGGCTGGAAACACCATATATTTT.

This clone was counted once. The chain uses TRBV12-3 or TRBV12-4 and TRBJ1-4, with 9 bases fitting TRBD1. V dropped 5 bases and J dropped 11; count of bases not matched to a gene: 0. The CDR3 sequence is 11 residues long. CDR3 coding DNA: TGTGCCAGCAGTGGGACAGGGAAACTGTTTTTT. Its protein is CASSGTGKLFF.

This chain uses TRBV18 with TRBJ2-3; 8 bases are shared with TRBD1. Germline CDR1 reads KGHSH; CDR2 reads LQKENI. The CDR3 runs to 13 residues. Trimming cost V 4 bases and J 5 bases; bases outside gene matches: 2. The CDR3 coding sequence is TGTGCCAGCTCACTCGACAGGGGAGATACGCAGTATTTT. This translates into CASSLDRGDTQYF. Full variable domain (outside the CDR3, taken from reference TRBV18 and TRBJ2-3): NAGVMQNPRHLVRRRGQEARLRCSPMKGHSHVYWYRQLPEEGLKFMVYLQKENIIDESGMPKERFSAEFPKEGPSILRIQQVVRGDSAAYFCASSLDRGDTQYFGPGTRLTVL.

This sequence joins TRBV7-2 and TRBJ1-1, with unresolved D. The CDR3 length is 14 residues. Trimming removed 4 bases from V and 1 base from J, with 10 bases in between. Germline CDR1 reads SGHTA; CDR2 reads FQGNSA. The CDR3 bases are TGTGCCAGCAGCTCGGGTGGGAGGAACACTGAAGCTTTCTTT. Translation: CASSSGGRNTEAFF.

The chain links TRBV4-1 to TRBJ1-2, with a weak D call TRBD1 (5 bases). V lost 0 bases to trimming and J lost 8 bases, with 13 bases between them. Germline lookup yields CDR1 MGHRA and CDR2 YSYEKL. The CDR3 length is 14 residues. The CDR3 bases are TGCGCCAGCAGCCAAGATGGGGGGACTGGGGGCTACACCTTC. This sequence encodes CASSQDGGTGGYTF.

This chain joins TRBV27 and TRBJ1-1; D ambiguous. Germline V gene sequence: CDR1 MNHEY, CDR2 SMNVEV (reference sequence). This CDR3 spans 11 amino acids. Trimming left V 6 bases short and J 5 bases short, with 7 bases between. In DNA form, the CDR3 reads TGTGCCAGCAGGTCCGCGACTGAAGCTTTCTTT. It translates to CASRSATEAFF.

CDR3 nucleotide sequence: TGTGCCAGCAGCGCCGAACAGGGCCGCCGTCAGTACTTC. Its protein product is CASSAEQGRRQYF. The chain is built from TRBV7-2 and TRBJ2-4, with D possibly matching TRBD1 (6 bases). This CDR3 spans 13 amino acids. The germline gives CDR1 SGHTA, CDR2 FQGNSA. Trimming removed 5 bases from V and 12 bases from J, with 17 bases in between.

The chain couples TRBV5-1 to TRBJ2-6, with D unclear. Trimming cost V 8 bases and J 0 bases, with 9 bases left between them. Germline V gives CDR1 SGHRS, CDR2 YFSETQ. This CDR3 comprises 14 residues. This CDR3 reads CASRSPSGANVLTF. The CDR3 DNA reads as TGCGCCAGTCGGAGTCCCTCTGGGGCCAACGTCCTGACTTTC.

V gene TRBV11-1 combines with J gene TRBJ2-1, with D possibly matching TRBD1 (5 bases). The CDR3 runs 13 residues. Trimming took 4 bases from V and 5 from J, leaving 9 bases between them. CDR1 is SGHAT and CDR2 is FQDESV in the germline V gene (reference sequence). CDR3 region: CASSSGQDNEQFF. CDR3 in DNA: TGTGCCAGCAGCTCAGGACAAGACAATGAGCAGTTCTTC.

This clone appeared once. The V and J genes are TRBV6-1 and TRBJ2-7, with TRBD1 matching over 8 bases. The V segment lost 0 bases and the J segment 4 bases; nucleotides outside the gene matches: 8. CDR1 and CDR2 from the germline V gene are MNHNS and SASEGT. CDR3 length equals 16 residues. CDR3 sequence: CASSEAGTGSKYEQYF. CDR3 sequence (DNA): TGTGCCAGCAGTGAAGCCGGGACAGGTTCGAAGTACGAGCAGTACTTC.

The genes are TRBV21-1 and TRBJ2-7; the table names TRBD1, a call not compared with the DNA. TRBV21-1 is assigned pseudogene status. CDR3 length: 17 residues. The CDR3 coding sequence is TGTGCCAGCAGCCCTTTCGCGGTGGACACCCACTCCTACGAGCAGTACGTC. Translated: CASSPFAVDTHSYEQYV.

CDR3 DNA: TGTGCCAGCAGCCTGACTAGCGGGGGGGCAGGAAAGCAGTTCTTC. Translated, it gives CASSLTSGGAGKQFF. The rearrangement uses TRBV28 and TRBJ2-1; 14 nucleotides line up with TRBD2. V shed 6 bases, J shed 11 bases, and the junction held 9 bases outside the gene matches. The germline gives CDR1 MDHEN, CDR2 SYDVKM. CDR3 length: 15 residues. The complete variable domain, with remaining parts taken from reference TRBV28 and TRBJ2-1, reads DVKVTQSSRYLVKRTGEKVFLECVQDMDHENMFWYRQDPGLGLRLIYFSYDVKMKEKGDIPEGYSVSREKKERFSLILESASTNQTSMYLCASSLTSGGAGKQFFGPGTRLTVL.

The chain uses TRBV6-1 and TRBJ1-1; D not certain. The germline V gene has CDR1 MNHNS and CDR2 SASEGT. V was trimmed by 0 bases and J by 2 bases, leaving 7 bases between them. The CDR3 spans 14 residues. This chain's CDR3 is CASSEASGNTEAFF. CDR3 bases: TGTGCCAGCAGTGAAGCTTCAGGTAACACTGAAGCTTTCTTT.

V and J are TRBV12-3 or TRBV12-4 and TRBJ2-7, with D tentatively TRBD1 (6 bases). The CDR3 is 12 residues long. Trimming removed 6 bases from V and 3 bases from J, with 9 bases in between. The DNA for the CDR3 is TGTGCCAGCAGACCGGACAGCTACGAGCAGTACGTC. Protein sequence: CASRPDSYEQYV.

V usage is TRBV6-5 and J usage is TRBJ1-1; TRBD1 is a possible D gene (5 bases). CDR3 length equals 13 residues. Looked up from germline, CDR1 is MNHEY and CDR2 is SVGAGI. Between the trimmed V and J ends, which lost 6 bases and 6 bases, there was a span of 14 bases. Written as DNA, the CDR3 is TGTGCCAGCAGGGGGGGGGATCACGCTGAAGCTTTCTTT. Amino acid sequence: CASRGGDHAEAFF.

This chain uses TRBV7-6 with TRBJ2-7; TRBD1 matches 11 bases. Trimming at V came to 1 base and at J to 6 bases, leaving 2 bases not matched to a gene. The CDR3 is 14 residues long. CDR1 and CDR2 (germline): SGHVS, FNYEAQ. CDR3 sequence: CASSLEDRGREQYF. The CDR3 coding sequence is TGTGCCAGCAGCTTAGAGGACAGGGGGCGCGAGCAGTACTTC.

The chain carries TRBV28 and TRBJ2-3; D may be TRBD2 (6 bases). The CDR3 is 14 residues long. In germline, CDR1 is MDHEN, CDR2 SYDVKM. Trimming pared 9 bases from V and 2 bases from J, leaving 15 bases between. The DNA for the CDR3 is TGTGCCAGTTGGATTGGGGGGAACACAGATACGCAGTATTTT. It translates to CASWIGGNTDTQYF.

The rearrangement links TRBV29-1 to TRBJ1-4, with D perhaps TRBD1 (6 bases). V lost 1 base to trimming and J lost 0 bases, with 15 bases between them. This CDR3 region has 17 residues. Per the germline V gene, CDR1 is SQVTM and CDR2 is ANQGSEA. The CDR3 sequence: CSVEVARGYATNEKLFF. Here the CDR3 DNA reads TGCAGCGTTGAAGTCGCCAGGGGATATGCAACTAATGAAAAACTGTTTTTT.

The rearrangement links TRBV5-1 to TRBJ2-7; 11 positions agree with TRBD2. The CDR3 runs 16 residues. The trim removed 0 bases at V and 0 bases at J, leaving 2 bases unmatched. CDR1 is SGHRS, CDR2 YFSETQ, per germline. The CDR3, as DNA: TGCGCCAGCAGCTTGGCTAGCGGGGGGAGCTCCTACGAGCAGTACTTC. The encoded protein is CASSLASGGSSYEQYF.

The genes are TRBV7-9 and TRBJ2-1; 12 bases are shared with TRBD2. Trimming removed 7 bases from V and 9 bases from J; junction bases left unmatched: 19. The V gene's germline CDR1 is SEHNR and CDR2 FQNEAQ (reference sequence). This CDR3 has 18 amino acids. The CDR3 DNA reads as TGTGCCAGCATCCCCTCCGGCCGGCCTAGCGGGGGGGCTGGTGAGCAGTTCTTC. Protein: CASIPSGRPSGGAGEQFF. The full variable domain, in which reference TRBV7-9 and TRBJ2-1 provide the parts outside the CDR3, is DTGVSQNPRHKITKRGQNVTFRCDPISEHNRLYWYRQTLGQGPEFLTYFQNEAQLEKSRLLSDRFSAERPKGSFSTLEIQRTEQGDSAMYLCASIPSGRPSGGAGEQFFGPGTRLTVL.